This T cell receptor beta chain was obtained from a study of Ad26.COV2.S vaccination and SARS-CoV-2 variants. Study as a whole: Donor participated within the Ad26.COV2.S arm of the COV1001 trial. The authors gave Ad26.COV2.S intramuscularly, either once or twice 56 days apart.

TCRdb's table, derived via immunoSEQ multiplex PCR, lists solely in-frame clones and lacks some. The sample consists of some 300,000 clones, around four fifths of them appearing once. Noted treatment: about 20 received Ad26.COV2.S at low or high dose, single or two shots; roughly five received placebo; per-sample allocation not given. Each sample was drawn 63 days after the first injection (of vaccine or placebo). This adult donor, from Boston, was 18-55 years old. Spike of the Wuhan-strain SARS-CoV-2 was expressed by an Ad26 vector, which formed the vaccine. V dropped 7 bases and J dropped 14; count of bases not matched to a gene: 16. The germline V gene encodes CDR1 MNHEY and CDR2 SVGAGI. The CDR3 has 14 amino acids.

The V gene is TRBV6-5, the J gene TRBJ1-2; 10 positions match TRBD1. The TCR originated in a person aged 18 to 65 who received the Ad26.COV2.S COVID-19 vaccine or a placebo. Sample: peripheral blood, taken in a trial of Ad26.COV2.S vaccine versus placebo. The CDR3 is CASTTVLDRGQATF. The CDR3 DNA reads as TGTGCCAGCACTACCGTACTCGACAGGGGGCAAGCAACCTTC.